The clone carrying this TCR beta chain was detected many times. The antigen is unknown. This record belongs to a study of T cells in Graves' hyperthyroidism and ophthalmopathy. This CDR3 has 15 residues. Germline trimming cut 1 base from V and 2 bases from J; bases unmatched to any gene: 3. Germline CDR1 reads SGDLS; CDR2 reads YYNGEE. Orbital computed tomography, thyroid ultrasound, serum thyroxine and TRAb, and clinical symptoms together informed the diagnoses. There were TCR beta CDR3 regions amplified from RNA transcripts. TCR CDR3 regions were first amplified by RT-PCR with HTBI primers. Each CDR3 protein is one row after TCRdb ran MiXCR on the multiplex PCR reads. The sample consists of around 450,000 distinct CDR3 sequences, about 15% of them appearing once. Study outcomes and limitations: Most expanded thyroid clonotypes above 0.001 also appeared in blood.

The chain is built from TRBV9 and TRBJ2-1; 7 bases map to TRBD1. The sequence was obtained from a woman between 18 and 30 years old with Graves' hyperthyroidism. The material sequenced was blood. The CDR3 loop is CASSVRDSAYNEQFF. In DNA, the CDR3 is TGTGCCAGCAGCGTACGGGACAGTGCCTACAATGAGCAGTTCTTC. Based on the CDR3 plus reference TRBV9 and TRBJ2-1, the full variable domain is DSGVTQTPKHLITATGQRVTLRCSPRSGDLSVYWYQQSLDQGLQFLIQYYNGEERAKGNILERFSAQQFPDLHSELNLSSLELGDSALYFCASSVRDSAYNEQFFGPGTRLTVL.